A selection of T cell receptor beta chains follows, all from one sample in a study of cytotoxic CD8 clonotypes in ibrutinib-treated CLL. Produced via immunoSEQ multiplex PCR; TCRdb's table is partial and in-frame only. The sample yields hundreds of thousands of clones, about 80% seen once. The material was PBMCs, obtained before ibrutinib treatment. The receptors were gathered from a human donor with chronic lymphocytic leukemia. The CDR3 runs from the conserved cysteine through the conserved F or W. Each record gives: D gene, V gene, J gene, clone size, CDR3 protein, CDR3 DNA. A D gene is named only where the DNA matches it firmly. A clone size is listed for some rows: how often the clone was seen (once, few, many), or a class if it is expanded.

>-|TRBV28|TRBJ1-5|once
CASSLSDIRDLYF
TGTGCCAGCAGTTTATCCGACATCAGAGACTTGTATTTT
>-|TRBV6-5|TRBJ1-3|-
CASSEDFSGNTIYF
TGTGCCAGCAGTGAGGACTTCTCTGGAAACACCATATATTTT
>-|TRBV30|TRBJ2-6|-
CAWEVSGANVLTF
TGTGCCTGGGAGGTATCTGGGGCCAACGTCCTGACTTTC
>TRBD1|TRBV9|TRBJ1-3|-
CASSVMGQGPNSGNTIYF
TGTGCCAGCAGCGTAATGGGACAGGGCCCGAACTCTGGAAACACCATATATTTT
>-|TRBV6-6|TRBJ1-2|few
CATAGTYGYTF
TGTGCCACCGCCGGGACCTATGGCTACACCTTC
>-|TRBV5-1|TRBJ1-1|-
CASSPTGRLNTEAFF
TGCGCCAGCAGCCCAACGGGCAGGCTAAACACTGAAGCTTTCTTT
>-|TRBV18|TRBJ2-7|-
CASSPSLTGYEQYF
TGTGCCAGCTCACCTTCACTTACAGGGTACGAGCAGTACTTC
>TRBD2|TRBV5-6|TRBJ2-1|-
CASSLAASSGIYNEQFF
TGTGCCAGCAGCTTGGCCGCGTCTAGCGGGATCTACAATGAGCAGTTCTTC
>-|TRBV7-9|TRBJ2-1|-
CASSLSAGVIF
TGTGCCAGCAGCTTATCGGCAGGGGTGATCTTC
>-|TRBV27|TRBJ2-7|-
CASSWAVSGEQYF
TGTGCCAGCAGCTGGGCCGTCTCGGGAGAGCAGTACTTC
>TRBD1|TRBV6-4|TRBJ2-7|-
CASSESDRGPYEQYF
TGTGCCAGCAGCGAATCGGACAGGGGGCCCTACGAGCAGTACTTC
>TRBD1|TRBV7-9|TRBJ2-1|-
CASSPHGTGTNEQFF
TGTGCCAGCAGCCCGCACGGGACAGGGACCAATGAGCAGTTCTTC
>-|TRBV5-6|TRBJ1-2|-
CASSPDGRARVYGYTF
TGTGCCAGCAGCCCGGATGGAAGGGCCCGAGTCTATGGCTACACCTTC
>-|TRBV18|TRBJ1-4|-
CASSPSGPSEEKLFF
TGTGCCAGCTCACCATCGGGACCCTCGGAGGAAAAACTGTTTTTT
>-|TRBV29-1|TRBJ2-2|-
CSVRYTGELFF
TGCAGCGTCCGATACACCGGGGAGCTGTTTTTT
>TRBD2|TRBV9|TRBJ2-7|-
CASSAGLAGDYEQYF
TGTGCCAGCAGCGCAGGACTAGCGGGGGACTACGAGCAGTACTTC
>-|TRBV7-2|TRBJ1-3|-
CASSLARVPGNTIYF
TGTGCCAGCAGCTTGGCTCGCGTACCTGGAAACACCATATATTTT
>-|TRBV4-1|TRBJ2-1|few
CASSPSPAGSYNEQFF
TGCGCCAGCAGCCCCTCCCCTGCGGGAAGCTACAATGAGCAGTTCTTC
>-|TRBV5-4|TRBJ2-7|-
CASSYKSQASYEQYF
TGTGCCAGCAGCTATAAGTCCCAGGCGTCCTACGAGCAGTACTTC
>-|TRBV29-1|TRBJ1-1|-
CSVGSGQVGAEAFF
TGCAGCGTTGGTTCCGGGCAGGTTGGAGCTGAAGCTTTCTTT
>-|TRBV10-2|TRBJ2-5|-
CASKREQGSETQYF
TGCGCCAGCAAAAGGGAACAGGGATCAGAGACCCAGTACTTC
>TRBD2|TRBV11-2|TRBJ2-5|-
CASGEREGWETQYF
TGTGCCAGCGGGGAGCGGGAGGGTTGGGAGACCCAGTACTTC
>TRBD1|TRBV9|TRBJ1-1|-
CASSPRTGEMNTEAFF
TGTGCCAGCAGTCCACGGACAGGGGAAATGAACACTGAAGCTTTCTTT
>-|TRBV7-3|TRBJ2-1|-
CASSLLGLDSYNEQFF
TGTGCCAGCAGCTTATTAGGGCTAGACAGCTACAATGAGCAGTTCTTC
>-|TRBV12-5|TRBJ2-7|-
CASGSGLVIGEQYF
TGTGCTAGTGGTTCCGGACTCGTTATTGGCGAGCAGTACTTC
>-|TRBV10-3|TRBJ1-2|few
CAIRATGFYGYTF
TGTGCCATCAGGGCGACAGGATTCTATGGCTACACCTTC
>-|TRBV4-3|TRBJ2-7|-
CASSQEYGGGYEQYF
TGCGCCAGCAGCCAAGAATACGGGGGCGGCTACGAGCAGTACTTC